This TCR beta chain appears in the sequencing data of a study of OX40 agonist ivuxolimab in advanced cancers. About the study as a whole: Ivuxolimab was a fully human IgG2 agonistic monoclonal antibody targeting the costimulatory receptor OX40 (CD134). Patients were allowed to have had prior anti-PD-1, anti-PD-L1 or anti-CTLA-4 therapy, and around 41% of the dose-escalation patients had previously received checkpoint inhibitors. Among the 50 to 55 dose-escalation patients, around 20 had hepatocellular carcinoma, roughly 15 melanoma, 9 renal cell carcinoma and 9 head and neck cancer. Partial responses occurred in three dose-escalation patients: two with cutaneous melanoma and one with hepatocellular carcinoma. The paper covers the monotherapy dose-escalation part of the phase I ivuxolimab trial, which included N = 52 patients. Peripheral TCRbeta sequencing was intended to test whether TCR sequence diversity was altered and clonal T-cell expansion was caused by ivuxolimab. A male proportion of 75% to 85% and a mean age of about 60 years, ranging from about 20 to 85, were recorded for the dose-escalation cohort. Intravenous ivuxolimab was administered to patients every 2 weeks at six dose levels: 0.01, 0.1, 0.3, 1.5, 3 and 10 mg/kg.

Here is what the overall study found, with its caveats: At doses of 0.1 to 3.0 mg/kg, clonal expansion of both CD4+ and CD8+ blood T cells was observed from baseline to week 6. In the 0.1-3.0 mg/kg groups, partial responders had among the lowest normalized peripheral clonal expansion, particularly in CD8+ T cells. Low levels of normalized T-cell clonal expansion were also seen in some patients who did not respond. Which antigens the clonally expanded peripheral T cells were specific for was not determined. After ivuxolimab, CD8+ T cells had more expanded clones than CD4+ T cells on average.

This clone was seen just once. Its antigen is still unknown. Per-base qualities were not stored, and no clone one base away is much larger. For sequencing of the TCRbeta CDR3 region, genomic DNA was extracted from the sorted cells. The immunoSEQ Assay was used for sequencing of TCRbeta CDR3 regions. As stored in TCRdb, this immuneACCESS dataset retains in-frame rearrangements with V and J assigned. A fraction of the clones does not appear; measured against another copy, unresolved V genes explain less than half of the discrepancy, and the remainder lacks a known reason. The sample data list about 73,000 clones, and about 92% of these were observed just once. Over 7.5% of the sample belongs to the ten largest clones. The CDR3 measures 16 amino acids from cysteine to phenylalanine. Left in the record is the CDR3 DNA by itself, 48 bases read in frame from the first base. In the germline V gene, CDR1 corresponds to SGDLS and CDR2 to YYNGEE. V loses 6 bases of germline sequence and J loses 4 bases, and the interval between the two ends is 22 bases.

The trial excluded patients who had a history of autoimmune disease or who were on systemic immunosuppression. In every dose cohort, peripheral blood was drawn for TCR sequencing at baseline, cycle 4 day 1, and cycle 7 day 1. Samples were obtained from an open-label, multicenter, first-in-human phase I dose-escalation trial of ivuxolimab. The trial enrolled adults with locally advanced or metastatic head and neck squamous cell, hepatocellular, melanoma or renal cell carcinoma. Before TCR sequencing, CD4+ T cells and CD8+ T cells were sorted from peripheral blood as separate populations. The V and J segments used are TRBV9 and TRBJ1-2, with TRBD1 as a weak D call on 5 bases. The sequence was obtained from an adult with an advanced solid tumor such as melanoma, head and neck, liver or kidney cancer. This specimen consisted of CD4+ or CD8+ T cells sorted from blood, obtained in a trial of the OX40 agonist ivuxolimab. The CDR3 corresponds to CASTGSSGGSGYGYTF. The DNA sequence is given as TGTGCCAGCACAGGGAGCTCGGGGGGGTCAGGCTATGGCTACACCTTC.